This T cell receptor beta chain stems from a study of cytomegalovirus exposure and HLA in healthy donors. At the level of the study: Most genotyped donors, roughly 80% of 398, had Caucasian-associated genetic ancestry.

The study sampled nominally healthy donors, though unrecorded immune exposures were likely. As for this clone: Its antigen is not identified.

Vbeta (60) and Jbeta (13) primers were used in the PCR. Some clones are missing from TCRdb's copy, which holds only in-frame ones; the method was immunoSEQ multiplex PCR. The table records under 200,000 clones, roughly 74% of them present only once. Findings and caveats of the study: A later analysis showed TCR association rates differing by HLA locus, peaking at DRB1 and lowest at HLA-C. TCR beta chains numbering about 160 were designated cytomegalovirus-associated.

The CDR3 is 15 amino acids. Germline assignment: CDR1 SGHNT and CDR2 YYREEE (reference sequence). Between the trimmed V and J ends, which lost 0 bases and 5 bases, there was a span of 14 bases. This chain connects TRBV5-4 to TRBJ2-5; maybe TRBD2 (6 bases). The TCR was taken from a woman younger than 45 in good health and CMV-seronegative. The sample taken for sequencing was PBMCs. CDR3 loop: CASSLGRGVEETQYF. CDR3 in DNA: TGTGCCAGCAGCTTGGGGAGGGGAGTTGAGGAGACCCAGTACTTC.